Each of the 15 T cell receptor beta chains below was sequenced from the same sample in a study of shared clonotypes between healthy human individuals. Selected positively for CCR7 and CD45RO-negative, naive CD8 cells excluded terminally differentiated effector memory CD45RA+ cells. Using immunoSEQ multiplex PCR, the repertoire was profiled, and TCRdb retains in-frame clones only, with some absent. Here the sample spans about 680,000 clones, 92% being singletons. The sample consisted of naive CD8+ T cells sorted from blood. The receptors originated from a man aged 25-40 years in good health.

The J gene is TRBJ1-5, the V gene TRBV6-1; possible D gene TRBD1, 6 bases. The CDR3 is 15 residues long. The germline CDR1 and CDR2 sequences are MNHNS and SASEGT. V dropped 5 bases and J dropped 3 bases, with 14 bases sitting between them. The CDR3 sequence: CASSRIQGSNQPQHF. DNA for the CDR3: TGTGCCAGCAGTCGCATACAGGGATCCAATCAGCCCCAGCATTTT.

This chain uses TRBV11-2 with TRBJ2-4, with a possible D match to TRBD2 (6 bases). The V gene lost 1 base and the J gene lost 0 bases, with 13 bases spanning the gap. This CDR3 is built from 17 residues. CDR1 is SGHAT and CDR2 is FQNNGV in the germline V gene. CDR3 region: CASSLGTAGVAKNIQYF. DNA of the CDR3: TGTGCCAGCAGCTTAGGAACAGCGGGTGTAGCCAAAAACATTCAGTACTTC.

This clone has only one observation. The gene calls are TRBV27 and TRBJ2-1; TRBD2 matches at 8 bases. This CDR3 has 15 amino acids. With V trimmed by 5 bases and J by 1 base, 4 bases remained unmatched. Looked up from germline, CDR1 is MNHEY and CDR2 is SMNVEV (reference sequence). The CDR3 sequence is CASSQAGESYNEQFF. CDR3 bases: TGTGCCAGCAGTCAAGCGGGAGAGTCCTACAATGAGCAGTTCTTC.

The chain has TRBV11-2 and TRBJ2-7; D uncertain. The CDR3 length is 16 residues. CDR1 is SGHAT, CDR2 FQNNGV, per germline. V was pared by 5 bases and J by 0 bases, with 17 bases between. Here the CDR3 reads CASSPGRTDSSYEQYF. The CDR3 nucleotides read TGTGCCAGCAGCCCAGGCCGGACCGATTCCTCCTACGAGCAGTACTTC. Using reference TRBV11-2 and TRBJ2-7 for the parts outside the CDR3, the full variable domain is EAGVAQSPRYKIIEKRQSVAFWCNPISGHATLYWYQQILGQGPKLLIQFQNNGVVDDSQLPKDRFSAERLKGVDSTLKIQPAKLEDSAVYLCASSPGRTDSSYEQYFGPGTRLTVT.

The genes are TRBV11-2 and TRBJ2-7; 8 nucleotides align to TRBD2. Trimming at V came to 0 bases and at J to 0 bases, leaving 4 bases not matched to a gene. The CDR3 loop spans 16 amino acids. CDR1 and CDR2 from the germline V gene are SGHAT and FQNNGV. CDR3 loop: CASSLDGGGISYEQYF. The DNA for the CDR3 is TGTGCCAGCAGCTTAGACGGCGGGGGGATCTCCTACGAGCAGTACTTC.

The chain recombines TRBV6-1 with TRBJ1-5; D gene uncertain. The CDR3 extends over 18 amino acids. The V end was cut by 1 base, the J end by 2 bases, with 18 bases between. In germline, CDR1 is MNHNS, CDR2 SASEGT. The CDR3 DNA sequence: TGTGCCAGCAGTGAAGGGAGATCGGCCCTTTGGGGCAATCAGCCCCAGCATTTT. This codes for CASSEGRSALWGNQPQHF.

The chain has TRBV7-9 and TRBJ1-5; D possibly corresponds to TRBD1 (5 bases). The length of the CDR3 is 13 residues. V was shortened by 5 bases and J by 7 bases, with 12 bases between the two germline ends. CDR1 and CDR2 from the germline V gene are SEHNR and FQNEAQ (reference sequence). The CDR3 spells CASSPQGGQPQHF. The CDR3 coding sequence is TGTGCCAGCAGCCCTCAGGGAGGACAGCCCCAGCATTTT.

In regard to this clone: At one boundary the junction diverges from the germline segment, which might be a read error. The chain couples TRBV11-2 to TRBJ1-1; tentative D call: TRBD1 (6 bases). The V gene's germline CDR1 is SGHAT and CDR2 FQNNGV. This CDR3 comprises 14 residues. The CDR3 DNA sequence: TGTGCCAGCAGCTTACTAACCCGGGACAACCAAAGCCTCTTT. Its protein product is CASSLLTRDNQSLF.

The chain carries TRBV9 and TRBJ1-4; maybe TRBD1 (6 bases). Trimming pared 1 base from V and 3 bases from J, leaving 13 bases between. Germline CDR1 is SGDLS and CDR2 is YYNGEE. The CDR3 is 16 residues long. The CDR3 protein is CASSVSDRRSNEKLFF. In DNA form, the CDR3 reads TGTGCCAGCAGCGTATCGGACAGAAGGTCTAATGAAAAACTGTTTTTT.

For the CDR3, the DNA is TGTGCCAGTAGTTACAGGGTGAGGTCCTACGAGCAGTACTTC. As protein: CASSYRVRSYEQYF. The V gene is TRBV19, the J gene TRBJ2-7, with D maybe TRBD1 (6 bases). Germline V gene sequence: CDR1 LNHDA, CDR2 SQIVND (reference sequence). The V end was cut by 5 bases, the J end by 1 base, with 12 bases between. CDR3 length equals 14 residues.

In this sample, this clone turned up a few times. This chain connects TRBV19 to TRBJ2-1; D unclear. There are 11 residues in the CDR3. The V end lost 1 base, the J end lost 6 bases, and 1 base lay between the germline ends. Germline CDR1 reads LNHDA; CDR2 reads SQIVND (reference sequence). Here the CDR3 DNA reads TGTGCCAGTAGTATAGGCAATGAGCAGTTCTTC. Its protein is CASSIGNEQFF. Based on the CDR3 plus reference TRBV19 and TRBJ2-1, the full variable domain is DGGITQSPKYLFRKEGQNVTLSCEQNLNHDAMYWYRQDPGQGLRLIYYSQIVNDFQKGDIAEGYSVSREKKESFPLTVTSAQKNPTAFYLCASSIGNEQFFGPGTRLTVL.

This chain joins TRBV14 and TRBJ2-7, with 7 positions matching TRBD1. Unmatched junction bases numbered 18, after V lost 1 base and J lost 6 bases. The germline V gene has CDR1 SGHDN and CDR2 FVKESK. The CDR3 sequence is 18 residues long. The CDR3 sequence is CASSQVIGSEGARGEQYF. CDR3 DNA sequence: TGTGCCAGCAGCCAAGTAATTGGGTCTGAGGGGGCTCGGGGCGAGCAGTACTTC.

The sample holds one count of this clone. The CDR3 spells CASSYGQGNYGYTF. CDR3 coding DNA: TGTGCCAGCAGTTACGGACAGGGTAACTATGGCTACACCTTC. The V gene is TRBV6-5, the J gene TRBJ1-2, with 8 bases that match TRBD1. Trimming took 2 bases from V and 1 from J; bases not matched to a gene: 0. The CDR3 runs to 14 residues. Per germline, CDR1 MNHEY and CDR2 SVGAGI.

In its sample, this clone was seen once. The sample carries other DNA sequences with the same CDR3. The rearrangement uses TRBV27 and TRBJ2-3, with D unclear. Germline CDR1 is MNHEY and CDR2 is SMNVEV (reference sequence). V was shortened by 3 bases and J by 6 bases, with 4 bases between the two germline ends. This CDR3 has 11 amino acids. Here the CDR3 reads CASSFGDTQYF. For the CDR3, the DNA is TGTGCCAGCAGTTTCGGGGATACGCAGTATTTT.

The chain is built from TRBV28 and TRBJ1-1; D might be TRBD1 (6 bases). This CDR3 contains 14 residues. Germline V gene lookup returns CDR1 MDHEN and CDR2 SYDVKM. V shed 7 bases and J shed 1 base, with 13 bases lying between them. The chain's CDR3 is CASKEAGANTEAFF. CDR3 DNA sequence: TGTGCCAGCAAGGAGGCAGGGGCGAACACTGAAGCTTTCTTT.